The clone carrying this T cell receptor (beta chain) was recorded at least ten times. Its antigen remains unknown. This sample was included in a study of human T cells and chemical hapten exposure. Whole-study context: Skin of the upper inner arm, approximately 2 cm by approximately 2 cm, received 2% DPC for sensitization. Study conclusions and caveats: Controls had significantly fewer large CDR3 similarity clusters than were formed by expanded TCRs.

Time point here: patch test 1, 2 weeks after DPC sensitization. Treatment given: therapeutic diphenylcyclopropenone sensitization with weekly scalp DPC. V was clipped by 2 bases and J by 0 bases, with 10 bases between them. CDR1 and CDR2 (germline): SEHNR, FQNEAQ (reference sequence). CDR3 length equals 15 residues. For the library, individual cDNA molecules each received unique molecular identifiers. One entry per CDR3 protein results from TCRdb running MiXCR on the RACE reads. Of about 380,000 distinct CDR3 sequences in the sample, more than 4.5% were seen once. The material sequenced was whole blood, taken in connection with sensitization to the hapten diphenylcyclopropenone (DPC). The source of this sequence is a woman aged 50 to 65 with alopecia areata. Some clones in this sample may be carry-over from other donors' samples. The chain recombines TRBV7-9 with TRBJ1-2; D perhaps matches TRBD1 (6 bases). The CDR3 here is CASSLLRGTNYGYTF. CDR3 nucleotides: TGTGCCAGCAGCTTACTCAGGGGAACTAACTATGGCTACACCTTC.